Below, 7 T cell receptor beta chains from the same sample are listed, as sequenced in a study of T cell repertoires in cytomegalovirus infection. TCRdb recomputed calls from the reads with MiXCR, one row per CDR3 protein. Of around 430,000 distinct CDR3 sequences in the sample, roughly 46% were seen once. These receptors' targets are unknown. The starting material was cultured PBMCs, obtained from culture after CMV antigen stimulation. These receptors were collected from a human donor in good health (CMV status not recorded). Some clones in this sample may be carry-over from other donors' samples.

In nucleotides, the CDR3 is TGCAGTGCCAGAAGTCGTCATGGCGCCCGTTCACCCCTCCACTTT. Encoded protein: CSARSRHGARSPLHF. This sequence joins TRBV20-1 and TRBJ1-6; the D is unclear. The CDR3 is 15 residues long. V was shortened by 6 bases and J by 9 bases, with 21 bases between the two germline ends. Germline CDR1 DFQATT, CDR2 SNEGSKA (reference sequence).

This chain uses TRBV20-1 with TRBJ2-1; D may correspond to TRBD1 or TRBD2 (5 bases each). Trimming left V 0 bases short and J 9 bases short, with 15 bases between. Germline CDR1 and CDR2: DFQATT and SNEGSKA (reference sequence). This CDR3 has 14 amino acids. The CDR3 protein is CSARESAGRGEQFF. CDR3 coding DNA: TGCAGTGCTAGAGAATCCGCGGGTAGGGGTGAGCAGTTCTTC.

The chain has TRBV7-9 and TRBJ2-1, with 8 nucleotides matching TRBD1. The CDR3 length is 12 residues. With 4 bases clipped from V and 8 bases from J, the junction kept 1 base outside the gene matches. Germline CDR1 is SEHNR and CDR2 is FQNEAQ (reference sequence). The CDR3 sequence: CASSSQGDEQFF. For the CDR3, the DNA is TGTGCCAGCAGCTCACAGGGGGATGAGCAGTTCTTC.

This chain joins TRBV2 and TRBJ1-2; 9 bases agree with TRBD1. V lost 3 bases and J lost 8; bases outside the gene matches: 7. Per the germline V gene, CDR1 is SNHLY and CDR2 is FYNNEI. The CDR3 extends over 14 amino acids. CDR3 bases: TGTGCCAGCAGTGATACGACAGGGGGTCACGGCTACACCTTC. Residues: CASSDTTGGHGYTF.

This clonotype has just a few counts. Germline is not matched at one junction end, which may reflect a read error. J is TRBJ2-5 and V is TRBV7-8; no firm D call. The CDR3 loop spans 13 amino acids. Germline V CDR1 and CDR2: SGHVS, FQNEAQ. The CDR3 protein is CASSLEPLALPIF. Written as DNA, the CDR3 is TGTGCCAGCAGCTTAGAACCCCTCGCCCTACCCATCTTC. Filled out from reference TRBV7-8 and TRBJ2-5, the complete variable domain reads GAGVSQSPRYKVAKRGQDVALRCDPISGHVSLFWYQQALGQGPEFLTYFQNEAQLDKSGLPSDRFFAERPEGSVSTLKIQRTQQEDSAVYLCASSLEPLALPIFGPGTRLLVL.

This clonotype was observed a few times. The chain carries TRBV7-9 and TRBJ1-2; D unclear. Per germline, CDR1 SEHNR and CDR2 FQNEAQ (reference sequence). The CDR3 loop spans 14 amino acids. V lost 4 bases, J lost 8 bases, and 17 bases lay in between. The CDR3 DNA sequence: TGTGCCAGCAGCTCCCCGGGCGGTTTGGTCGGCTACACCTTC. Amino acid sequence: CASSSPGGLVGYTF.

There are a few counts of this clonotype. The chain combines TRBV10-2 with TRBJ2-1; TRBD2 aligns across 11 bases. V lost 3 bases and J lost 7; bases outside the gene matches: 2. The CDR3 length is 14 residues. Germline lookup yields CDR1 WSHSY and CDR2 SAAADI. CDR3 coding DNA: TGCGCCAGCAGTGAACTAGCGGGAGTTAATGAGCAGTTCTTC. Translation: CASSELAGVNEQFF.